This T cell receptor (beta chain) was documented in a study of T cell repertoires in cytomegalovirus infection. At the level of the study: Through public TCR beta signatures, both CMV infection and matching HLA type were indicated.

Notes on the study in general: There were HLA-C-restricted CMV-specific TCR beta clonotypes dominating the ex vivo response. Cumulative public TCR beta family frequency identified CMV carriers with the relevant HLA.

CDR1 LNHDA and CDR2 SQIVND come from the germline V gene (reference sequence). The CDR3 consists of 14 residues. Trimming took 10 bases from V and 5 from J; bases not matched to a gene: 11. TCRdb reprocessed the reads with MiXCR, giving one entry per CDR3 protein. Of under 350,000 distinct CDR3 sequences in the sample, over 7.5% were seen once. In this sample, this clonotype turned up many times. Antigen specificity is unknown. The V gene is TRBV19, the J gene TRBJ2-1, with TRBD1 matching over 7 bases. The TCR comes from a human donor in good health (CMV status not recorded). Some clones in this sample may be carry-over from other donors' samples. What was sequenced was PBMCs. The CDR3 region is CATRLTGSNNEQFF. The CDR3 DNA follows: TGTGCCACAAGACTGACAGGGTCGAACAATGAGCAGTTCTTC.